This entry describes one T cell receptor (beta chain). The data belong to a study of blood T cell repertoires in COVID-19. At the level of the study: Some COVID-19 samples were acute and others convalescent; all came from the United States, Italy and Spain.

Germline V CDR1 and CDR2: SGDLS, YYNGEE. The CDR3 covers 15 residues. With 4 bases removed from V and 0 bases from J, the gap between germline ends came to 13 bases. Clones were sequenced by immunoSEQ multiplex PCR, and TCRdb holds only the in-frame ones, with some missing. This sample has roughly 55,000 clones, with roughly 84% found just once. The origin of this receptor is a man in his 70s with active COVID-19. The chain is built from TRBV9 and TRBJ1-1; perhaps TRBD1 as D (5 bases). Material for sequencing was peripheral blood. CDR3 loop: CASSFQGRMNTEAFF. The CDR3 DNA reads TGTGCCAGCAGCTTTCAGGGAAGAATGAACACTGAAGCTTTCTTT.